The rows below give T cell receptor beta chains drawn from one sample of a study of CD4+ T cells in melanoma. Generated by immunoSEQ multiplex PCR, the TCRdb table keeps only in-frame clones and is missing some. The table lists about 21,000 clones, around 80% of them singletons. Sequenced material: cells from a culture (not recorded whether cultured in vitro). These receptors were obtained from a human donor with melanoma. Each CDR3 is given with its conserved first and last residue. The D gene is left open where the match is weak. Clone size is stated in some rows and not others, as once, few, many or a class when expanded.

>TRBJ2-3|NA|NA|TRBV5-5
TGTGCCAGCAGCTTCTCCGACACAGATACGCAGTATTTT
CASSFSDTDTQYF
>TRBJ1-2|NA|NA|TRBV5-1
TGCGCCAGCAGCTTCCCGGACAGCCTCGAGGGCTACACCTTC
CASSFPDSLEGYTF
>TRBJ2-5|NA|NA|TRBV2
TGTGCCAGCATCGTGGGGGAGTACCAAGAGACCCAGTACTTC
CASIVGEYQETQYF
>TRBJ1-1|NA|TRBD1|TRBV10-3
TGTGCCATCAGTGACCGGACAGGGAAGAACACTGAAGCTTTCTTT
CAISDRTGKNTEAFF
>TRBJ1-6|NA|NA|TRBV19
TGTGCCAGTAGTATAGACCACAGAAATTCACCCCTCCACTTT
CASSIDHRNSPLHF
>TRBJ2-7|few|TRBD2|TRBV7-9
TGTGCCAGCAGCTTAGGCGGGAGGGTTGAGCAGTACTTC
CASSLGGRVEQYF
>TRBJ2-1|NA|TRBD2|TRBV2
TGTGCCAGCAGTGAGGGGCTAGCGGGAGGGCAGTTCTTC
CASSEGLAGGQFF
>TRBJ1-2|few|NA|TRBV7-9
TGTGCCAGCAGCTTAGAAACAGGCAACTATGGCTACACCTTC
CASSLETGNYGYTF
>TRBJ1-1|NA|TRBD1|TRBV18
TGTGCCAGCTCCCCCCAGGGGGCTAACACTGAAGCTTTCTTT
CASSPQGANTEAFF
>TRBJ1-6|NA|NA|TRBV9
TGTGCCAGCAGCGTTCAGGGAGAGAATTCACCCCTCCACTTT
CASSVQGENSPLHF
>TRBJ1-3|NA|NA|TRBV2
TGTGCCAGCACAGGGTTGGTGGCTGGAAACACCATATATTTT
CASTGLVAGNTIYF
>TRBJ1-1|NA|TRBD1|TRBV11-1
TGTGCCAGCACCGGGGGACAGGGGGTTATGAACACTGAAGCTTTCTTT
CASTGGQGVMNTEAFF
>TRBJ1-5|NA|NA|TRBV2
TGTGCCAGCAGTGAAGCGCTTTGGGTCTATAGCAATCAGCCCCAGCATTTT
CASSEALWVYSNQPQHF
>TRBJ2-5|NA|TRBD2|TRBV7-8
TGTGCCAGCAGCTCGTCCTTCCGCCCTGGGGGGGGAGAGACCCAGTACTTC
CASSSSFRPGGGETQYF
>TRBJ1-2|NA|NA|TRBV2
TGTGCCAGCAGTGAATCGGGTTTTGGCTACACCTTC
CASSESGFGYTF
>TRBJ1-2|NA|TRBD1|TRBV2
TGTGCCAGCAGTGAGATGACAGGGAGGGAAGGCTACACCTTC
CASSEMTGREGYTF
>TRBJ2-1|NA|NA|TRBV7-2
TGTGCCAGCAGCTTCACGGGGCCGGGTTACAATGAGCAGTTCTTC
CASSFTGPGYNEQFF
>TRBJ2-7|NA|NA|TRBV27
TGTGCCAGCAGTGCACGATTCCCGGGGCACTACGAGCAGTACTTC
CASSARFPGHYEQYF
>TRBJ1-1|NA|NA|TRBV5-5
TGTGCCAGCAGCCCCCGACCGGGTAACACTGAAGCTTTCTTT
CASSPRPGNTEAFF
>TRBJ1-1|NA|NA|TRBV5-1
TGCGCCAGCAGCAGGGAAGCATCCAACACTGAAGCTTTCTTT
CASSREASNTEAFF
>TRBJ1-4|NA|TRBD1|TRBV7-9
TGTGCCAGCAGCCCCCCAGGGGGGGAAAAACTGTTTTTT
CASSPPGGEKLFF
>TRBJ1-6|NA|NA|TRBV27
TGTGCCAGCAGTTTCGGCAGGGTGAATTCACCCCTCCACTTT
CASSFGRVNSPLHF
>TRBJ1-3|NA|NA|TRBV19
TGTGCCAGTACCGATCAGGGTTACCCTGAAGCCATATATTTT
CASTDQGYPEAIYF
>TRBJ1-1|NA|NA|TRBV5-1
TGCGCCAGCAGCTTGCAGGGGCAGGGCACTGAAGCTTTCTTT
CASSLQGQGTEAFF
>TRBJ1-3|NA|NA|TRBV4-1
TGCGCCAGCAGCCAAATGATTGTGCCTGGAAACACCATATATTTT
CASSQMIVPGNTIYF
>TRBJ1-1|NA|NA|TRBV29-1
TGCAGCGTTGCAGGGGCCGGACTGGAAGCTTTCTTT
CSVAGAGLEAFF
>TRBJ1-4|NA|NA|TRBV5-5
TGTGCCAGCAGCCCTCTTGTGGGAGGTAATGAAAAACTGTTTTTT
CASSPLVGGNEKLFF
>TRBJ2-5|NA|NA|TRBV4-1
TGCGCCAGCAGCCAAGGTTTCAGGCAAGAGACCCAGTACTTC
CASSQGFRQETQYF
>TRBJ1-5|NA|NA|TRBV11-2
TGTGCCAGCAGCTTAAACACAGGCAATCAGCCCCAGCATTTT
CASSLNTGNQPQHF
>TRBJ1-4|NA|NA|TRBV2
TGTGCCAGCAGCTTATCAGGGTTTAATGAAAAACTGTTTTTT
CASSLSGFNEKLFF
>TRBJ2-2|NA|NA|TRBV9
TGTGCCAGCAGCGCGGGAGCCGGGGAGCTGTTTTTT
CASSAGAGELFF
>TRBJ1-5|few|NA|TRBV19
TGTGCCAGTAGTATAACGGGGGCGTTTAGCAATCAGCCCCAGCATTTT
CASSITGAFSNQPQHF
>TRBJ2-5|once|NA|TRBV27
TGTGCCAGCAGTTTCTTCTCCGGGGTTTCAGAGACCCAGTACTTC
CASSFFSGVSETQYF
>TRBJ1-3|once|NA|TRBV5-8
TGTGCCAGCAGCTTGGGGCAGTCTGGAAACACCATATATTTT
CASSLGQSGNTIYF
>TRBJ2-7|few|NA|TRBV14
TGTGCCAGCAGCCAAGATGGGAGAGGAGTCGAGCAGTACTTC
CASSQDGRGVEQYF
>TRBJ1-5|NA|NA|TRBV6-5
TGTGCCAGCAGTTACTCGGTCTATCAGCCCCAGCATTTT
CASSYSVYQPQHF
>TRBJ2-1|NA|NA|TRBV15
TGTGCCACCAGCGATCAGACGGGGGGCGGGCCGCAGTTCTTC
CATSDQTGGGPQFF
>TRBJ1-2|NA|TRBD1|TRBV7-3
TGTGCCAGCAGCTTAACGTTAGGACAGGGGGGCACTTCTAACTATGGCTACACCTTC
CASSLTLGQGGTSNYGYTF
>TRBJ2-1|NA|TRBD1|TRBV5-1
TGCGCCAGCGATAGGACAGGGCTATACAATGAGCAGTTCTTC
CASDRTGLYNEQFF
>TRBJ2-7|few|NA|TRBV18
TGTGCCAGCTCTTTATCAAACGGTCTACCATACGAGCAGTACTTC
CASSLSNGLPYEQYF
>TRBJ1-4|NA|NA|TRBV5-1
TGCGCCAGCAGCTTGGTCCCTGGCACGGTTGAAAAACTGTTTTTT
CASSLVPGTVEKLFF
>TRBJ2-7|NA|TRBD2|TRBV5-1
TGCGCCAGCAGCCGGCTAGCGGGGGCCTTCTCGTACTTC
CASSRLAGAFSYF
>TRBJ1-3|NA|NA|TRBV5-4
TGTGCCAGCAGCTTGAAAGGCGGGGGAAACACCATATATTTT
CASSLKGGGNTIYF
>TRBJ1-4|NA|NA|TRBV6-5
TGTGCCAGCAGTTCCCGGGACGGACTAAATGAAAAACTGTTTTTT
CASSSRDGLNEKLFF
>TRBJ2-1|NA|NA|TRBV5-4
TGTGCCAGCAGCTTGGGGGCCGGAGGGCCGTTCTTC
CASSLGAGGPFF
>TRBJ1-1|NA|NA|TRBV5-1
TGCGCCAGCAGGGACCTAATGAACACTGAAGCTTTCTTT
CASRDLMNTEAFF
>TRBJ2-5|NA|NA|TRBV5-5
TGTGCCAGCAGCCCTGCCGGCGGACAAGAGACCCAGTACTTC
CASSPAGGQETQYF
>TRBJ2-7|NA|NA|TRBV5-1
TGCGCCAGCAGCTTACAGGATTCCTACGAGCAGTACTTC
CASSLQDSYEQYF
>TRBJ2-3|few|NA|TRBV2
TGTGCCAGCAGTGTCAGGGAGGATACGCAGTATTTT
CASSVREDTQYF
>TRBJ1-1|NA|NA|TRBV11-3
TGTGCCAGCAGCTTGGGGGGTTGGGGCACTGAAGCTTTCTTT
CASSLGGWGTEAFF
>TRBJ2-2|NA|NA|TRBV30
TGTGCCTGGATCAGGCAATCGAACACCGGGGAGCTGTTTTTT
CAWIRQSNTGELFF
>TRBJ2-1|NA|NA|TRBV10-1
TGCGCCAGCAGTGAATTGAAGAGCTCCTACAATGAGCAGTTCTTC
CASSELKSSYNEQFF
>TRBJ1-6|once|NA|TRBV11-2
TGTGCCAGCAGCTCAAGGCCCGGGAGCTCCTATAATTCACCCCTCCACTTT
CASSSRPGSSYNSPLHF
>TRBJ2-3|NA|TRBD2|TRBV27
TGTGCCAGCAGTCCACTAGCGGGGGCTCCAGATACGCAGTATTTT
CASSPLAGAPDTQYF
>TRBJ1-4|NA|TRBD1|TRBV2
TGTGCCAGCAGGAGATCCGGGACAGGGAGACTAAAACTGTTTTTT
CASRRSGTGRLKLFF